The clone carrying this TCR beta chain was observed at least ten times. The antigen remains undetermined. TCRdb itself ran the RT-PCR reads through MiXCR, one entry per CDR3 protein. The sample holds over 650,000 distinct CDR3 sequences, 15% to 20% seen once. This entry is derived from a study of response to subunit inactivated influenza vaccine. V lost 5 bases to trimming and J lost 1 base; unmatched junction nucleotides: 1. This CDR3 has 14 residues. Points from the study as a whole: A suggestion made by the authors is that each seasonal influenza vaccination recruits few new T cells.

The sequence came from a man in his fifties or sixties who received an inactivated influenza vaccine. The sequenced sample was PBMCs from blood, obtained about 5 days after vaccination. The V gene is TRBV12-3 or TRBV12-4, the J gene TRBJ2-2; TRBD1 matches at 7 bases. The CDR3 loop is CASSRQGNTGELFF. The CDR3 nucleotides are TGTGCCAGCAGTCGACAGGGGAACACCGGGGAGCTGTTTTTT.